These 29 T cell receptor beta chains came from one sample sequenced in a study of regulatory T cells in long-lasting Graves disease. The time point here: newly diagnosed GD, antithyroid drugs for less than 3 months. PBMC RNA served as the TCR library source. The authors built TCR beta libraries using iRepertoire HTBI primers and Arm-PCR of CDR3 regions. TCRdb reprocessed the multiplex PCR reads via MiXCR and lists one record per CDR3 protein. The sample comprises around 250,000 distinct CDR3 sequences, around 16% of which are singletons, and around 20% rests with the top ten. The sample here was peripheral blood mononuclear cells (PBMCs), taken at new diagnosis, from a patient treated with antithyroid drugs. These receptors originate from a female donor with Graves disease.

Only one count was recorded for this clonotype. The chain carries TRBV20-1 and TRBJ2-1; D not resolved. V lost 4 bases and J lost 1, with 17 bases in between. Per germline, CDR1 DFQATT and CDR2 SNEGSKA (reference sequence). The CDR3 extends over 16 amino acids. CDR3 sequence: CSAIPPGSISYNEQFF. DNA of the CDR3: TGCAGTGCTATCCCCCCCGGTTCGATATCCTACAATGAGCAGTTCTTC.

This clonotype was recorded at least ten times. This chain connects TRBV19 to TRBJ1-5, with 7 nucleotides matching TRBD1. The CDR3 totals 16 residues. With V trimmed by 4 bases and J by 0 bases, 6 bases remained unmatched. Germline loops: CDR1 LNHDA, CDR2 SQIVND (reference sequence). The CDR3 loop reads CASSKQGRHSNQPQHF. The CDR3 region has the DNA TGTGCCAGTAGTAAACAGGGGAGACATAGCAATCAGCCCCAGCATTTT.

This clonotype has more than one count but fewer than ten. This may stem from a read error, because a much larger clone lies one nucleotide away. The chain is built from TRBV12-3 or TRBV12-4 and TRBJ2-1; the D call may be TRBD1 or TRBD2 (5 bases each). CDR3 length: 11 residues. Trimming pared 4 bases from V and 16 bases from J, leaving 14 bases between. The CDR3 region is CASSWDGHPFF. In DNA form, the CDR3 reads TGTGCCAGCAGTTGGGACGGCCACCCCTTCTTC.

J is TRBJ2-7 and V is TRBV28; D unresolved. V was trimmed by 5 bases and J by 1 base, leaving 6 bases between them. The CDR3 is 12 residues long. The germline gives CDR1 MDHEN, CDR2 SYDVKM. As DNA, the CDR3 is TGTGCCAGCAGTCGCGAGTCCTACGAGCAGTACTTC. Amino acids: CASSRESYEQYF.

This clonotype was seen a handful of times. This could be a read error, since a much larger clone is one nucleotide away. V is TRBV14 and J is TRBJ1-2; a possible D gene is TRBD1 (5 bases). From germline, CDR1 is SGHDN and CDR2 FVKESK. This CDR3 region has 13 residues. Trimming stripped 5 bases from V and 4 bases from J, with 11 bases between. CDR3 amino acids: CASSWGTSYGYTF. The CDR3 DNA follows: TGTGCCAGCAGCTGGGGCACCTCCTATGGCTACACCTTC.

As to this clonotype: It may be a read error: a sequence one base away is much more abundant. This rearrangement joins TRBV27 to TRBJ1-1; D uncertain. V lost 3 bases and J lost 0, with 5 bases in between. The germline V gene has CDR1 MNHEY and CDR2 SMNVEV (reference sequence). The CDR3 is made up of 13 amino acids. This CDR3 reads CASSFFLNTEAFF. The CDR3 region has the DNA TGTGCCAGCAGTTTCTTCCTGAACACTGAAGCTTTCTTT.

This clonotype came up once. The chain employs TRBV4-3 and TRBJ1-1; D not resolved. Germline CDR1 is LGHNA and CDR2 is YSLEER. The CDR3 has 12 amino acids. V lost 0 bases to trimming and J lost 7 bases, with 6 bases between them. The CDR3 coding sequence is TGCGCCAGCAGCCAAGATCAAGGTGAAGCTTTCTTT. Its protein product is CASSQDQGEAFF.

This clonotype was counted at least ten times. This chain links TRBV20-1 with TRBJ1-3; D gene unclear. Germline V gene sequence: CDR1 DFQATT, CDR2 SNEGSKA (reference sequence). The CDR3 runs to 16 residues. The V gene lost 1 base and the J gene lost 0 bases, with 13 bases spanning the gap. As DNA, the CDR3 is TGCAGTGCTAGAGCGTTCAGTGATAGCTCTGGAAACACCATATATTTT. It yields the protein CSARAFSDSSGNTIYF.

Comments on this clonotype: With a far larger clone one base away, a read error is the likely cause. V and J are TRBV12-3 or TRBV12-4 and TRBJ2-5; 7 positions match TRBD2. The J segment lost 9 bases and the V segment lost 6 bases, leaving 10 bases of the junction unmatched. The CDR3 has 13 residues. CDR3 region: CASSQPGREAQYF. In DNA, the CDR3 is TGTGCCAGCAGCCAGCCGGGACGGGAGGCCCAGTACTTC.

This clonotype was counted ten times or more. V usage is TRBV28 and J usage is TRBJ1-2; D is perhaps TRBD1 (5 bases). The length of the CDR3 is 14 residues. Germline V lookup: CDR1 MDHEN, CDR2 SYDVKM. With 4 bases removed from V and 3 bases from J, the gap between germline ends came to 12 bases. The CDR3 DNA reads as TGTGCCAGCAGTTCCCACTCAGGGTACTATGGCTACACCTTC. This encodes CASSSHSGYYGYTF.

This clonotype was recorded many times. CDR3 nucleotide sequence: TGTGCCAGCAGCTCAGGACATTCCAACACTGAAGCTTTCTTT. Encoded protein: CASSSGHSNTEAFF. The genes are TRBV7-8 and TRBJ1-1, with TRBD1 as a possible D gene (5 bases). The CDR3 runs to 14 residues. V was pared by 4 bases and J by 2 bases, with 11 bases between. Germline CDR1 and CDR2: SGHVS and FQNEAQ.

This clonotype was counted ten times or more. The chain recombines TRBV7-9 with TRBJ2-1, with TRBD2 matching 10 bases. Losses at the gene ends were 5 bases for V and 5 bases for J; bases not matched to a gene: 9. The CDR3 length is 16 residues. Germline assignment: CDR1 SEHNR and CDR2 FQNEAQ (reference sequence). CDR3 protein: CASSTPTSGTDNEQFF. The CDR3 nucleotides read TGTGCCAGCAGCACCCCTACTAGCGGGACTGACAATGAGCAGTTCTTC.

This clonotype came up many times. A much bigger clone sits one base away, suggesting this may be a read error. This sequence joins TRBV28 and TRBJ2-6; 8 bases fit TRBD1. Germline V gives CDR1 MDHEN, CDR2 SYDVKM. The CDR3 covers 17 residues. Here the CDR3 DNA reads TGTGCCAGCAGTTTAACAGGGGGGTTCTCTGGGGCCAACGTCCTGATTTTC. Amino acid sequence: CASSLTGGFSGANVLIF. Based on the CDR3 plus reference TRBV28 and TRBJ2-6, the full variable domain is DVKVTQSSRYLVKRTGEKVFLECVQDMDHENMFWYRQDPGLGLRLIYFSYDVKMKEKGDIPEGYSVSREKKERFSLILESASTNQTSMYLCASSLTGGFSGANVLIFGAGSRLTVL.

This clonotype came up many times. This chain joins TRBV6-1 and TRBJ2-7; D possibly uses TRBD1 or TRBD2 (7 bases each). Germline V gene sequence: CDR1 MNHNS, CDR2 SASEGT. The CDR3 has 16 residues. V dropped 5 bases and J dropped 6 bases, with 23 bases sitting between them. The CDR3 region has the DNA TGTGCCAGCAGTATACCCGTCAGACAGGGAGGGGGCGAGCAGTACTTC. Translated: CASSIPVRQGGGEQYF.

This clonotype was detected many times. CDR3 nucleotide sequence: TGCAGTGCTAGTAACACGGGCCCCCCGCGGAATACGCAGTATTTT. The encoded protein is CSASNTGPPRNTQYF. The V and J genes are TRBV20-1 and TRBJ2-3; no clear D. Looked up from germline, CDR1 is DFQATT and CDR2 is SNEGSKA (reference sequence). Deletions cut 3 bases from V and 7 bases from J, with 20 bases between. The CDR3 totals 15 residues.

The V gene is TRBV11-2, the J gene TRBJ2-1; D is perhaps TRBD1 (5 bases). Trimming cost V 0 bases and J 0 bases, with 6 bases left between them. Germline CDR1 and CDR2: SGHAT and FQNNGV. This CDR3 spans 15 amino acids. CDR3 amino acids: CASSLDDSSYNEQFF. DNA for the CDR3: TGTGCCAGCAGCTTAGATGACAGCTCCTACAATGAGCAGTTCTTC.

The chain uses TRBV5-1 and TRBJ2-5, with D possibly TRBD2 on 5 matching bases. CDR3 length equals 16 residues. Germline V gives CDR1 SGHRS, CDR2 YFSETQ. Trimming took off 1 base at V and 5 bases at J, with 18 bases between the two ends. CDR3 loop: CASSLSSGVVRETQYF. The CDR3, as DNA: TGCGCCAGCAGCTTGTCATCCGGGGTAGTTCGGGAGACCCAGTACTTC.

The table lists this clonotype with many counts. The J gene is TRBJ2-1, the V gene TRBV3-1, with TRBD2 identical over 8 bases. Germline-derived CDR1 and CDR2 are LGHDT and YNNKEL (reference sequence). The CDR3 contains 14 residues. J gave up 7 bases and V 6 bases, and 8 bases lay outside the gene matches. This chain's CDR3 is CASSDSGGGNEQFF. In nucleotides, the CDR3 is TGTGCCAGCAGTGATTCGGGAGGGGGGAATGAGCAGTTCTTC.

This clonotype was picked up many times. The chain has TRBV24-1 and TRBJ2-1, with 7 positions matching TRBD1. The CDR3 is 18 amino acids. Trimming removed 4 bases from V and 5 bases from J; junction bases left unmatched: 16. The germline V gene has CDR1 KGHDR and CDR2 SFDVKD. The CDR3 coding sequence is TGTGCCACCAGTGACCCGCGCCACCGGGACAGAGAAGACAATGAGCAGTTCTTC. It is translated as CATSDPRHRDREDNEQFF.

This sequence joins TRBV2 and TRBJ1-4; 7 bases align to TRBD1. The V gene's germline CDR1 is SNHLY and CDR2 FYNNEI. The CDR3 is made up of 16 amino acids. J gave up 3 bases and V 6 bases, and 10 bases lay outside the gene matches. CDR3 in amino acids: CASSPSAGQPNEKLFF. The CDR3 DNA reads as TGTGCCAGCAGCCCCTCGGCGGGACAGCCTAATGAAAAACTGTTTTTT.

The table lists this clonotype with many counts. The chain employs TRBV29-1 and TRBJ2-1; a possible D gene is TRBD1 (6 bases). Trimming shortened V by 0 bases and J by 9 bases, and 12 bases separated the two germline ends. The CDR3 covers 13 residues. Germline assignment: CDR1 SQVTM and CDR2 ANQGSEA. The DNA for the CDR3 is TGCAGCGTTGAAGAGTTCAGGGGTATTGAGCAGTTCTTC. Translation: CSVEEFRGIEQFF.

This chain links TRBV10-3 with TRBJ1-5, with D perhaps matching TRBD1 (5 bases). Trimming stripped 11 bases from V and 6 bases from J, with 17 bases between. Germline CDR1 and CDR2: ENHRY and SYGVKD. This CDR3 is built from 13 residues. The CDR3 reads CAPGGRDGQPQHF. The CDR3 region has the DNA TGTGCCCCCGGGGGGAGGGATGGTCAGCCCCAGCATTTT.

This clonotype was seen repeatedly, ten times or more. The genes are TRBV20-1 and TRBJ2-1; possibly TRBD2 for D (6 bases). The V gene's germline CDR1 is DFQATT and CDR2 SNEGSKA (reference sequence). The CDR3 is 14 residues long. The ends were cut back, 4 bases at V and 0 bases at J, with 10 bases in the middle. CDR3 DNA: TGCAGTGCTAACGTAGCGGTCTCCTACAATGAGCAGTTCTTC. The encoded protein is CSANVAVSYNEQFF.

This clonotype was detected many times. This chain joins TRBV30 and TRBJ2-5; D is possibly TRBD2 (6 bases). The germline V and J ends were trimmed by 4 bases and 5 bases, with 14 bases remaining between them. Looked up from germline, CDR1 is GTSNPN and CDR2 is SVGIG (reference sequence). The CDR3 spans 13 residues. CDR3 residues: CAWNQLAWETQYF. Written as DNA, the CDR3 is TGTGCCTGGAATCAACTAGCATGGGAGACCCAGTACTTC.

This clonotype was seen many times. The V call is TRBV25-1, the J call TRBJ2-3; D is possibly TRBD1 (6 bases). V lost 4 bases and J 5 bases, leaving 13 bases between the germline ends. CDR3 length: 14 amino acids. Germline values: CDR1 MGHDK, CDR2 SYGVNS. In nucleotides, the CDR3 is TGTGCCAGCAGTGGGGAGACAGGCCAAGATACGCAGTATTTT. Translating it yields CASSGETGQDTQYF.

This chain links TRBV2 with TRBJ2-2, with 7 bases lining up with TRBD2. The germline V gene has CDR1 SNHLY and CDR2 FYNNEI. Trimming took 5 bases from V and 2 from J; bases not matched to a gene: 8. The CDR3 is made up of 16 amino acids. The CDR3 nucleotides read TGTGCCAGCAGTCGCTATGGCGGGAGTAACACCGGGGAGCTGTTTTTT. It codes for CASSRYGGSNTGELFF.

This clonotype was detected only a few times. The CDR3 coding sequence is TGCGCCAGCAGCCAAGATTGGGGGACCTACAATGAGCAGTTCTTC. The encoded protein is CASSQDWGTYNEQFF. This chain uses TRBV4-1 with TRBJ2-1; D is possibly TRBD1 or TRBD2 (5 bases each). Per the germline V gene, CDR1 is MGHRA and CDR2 is YSYEKL. V lost 0 bases and J lost 2, with 8 bases in between. CDR3 length equals 15 residues.

Turning to this clonotype: This sequence is one base from a far larger clone and is likely a read error. The chain joins TRBV7-9 to TRBJ2-1; 9 nucleotides agree with TRBD2. CDR1 and CDR2 from the germline V gene are SEHNR and FQNEAQ (reference sequence). The CDR3 is made up of 18 amino acids. The CDR3 reads CASNLAGAGDNSYNEQFF. The CDR3 DNA reads TGTGCCAGCAACTTAGCGGGGGCGGGAGATAACTCCTACAATGAGCAGTTCTTC.

V is TRBV5-4 and J is TRBJ2-1; weak D call: TRBD2 (6 bases). Germline-derived CDR1 and CDR2 are SGHNT and YYREEE (reference sequence). The CDR3 covers 15 residues. The ends were cut back, 0 bases at V and 6 bases at J, with 13 bases in the middle. The CDR3 here is CASSLAGSGPNEQFF. The CDR3 DNA follows: TGTGCCAGCAGCTTGGCCGGGAGCGGCCCCAATGAGCAGTTCTTC.